The subject of this entry is one T cell receptor beta chain. Its antigen is unknown. The sample holds no much larger clone one base away, and base qualities are not on file. Sample treatment or condition, as interpreted from the label and publication: in vitro stimulation with specific CMV peptide epitopes to enrich CMV-specific T cells. CDR1 is given as LGHNA and CDR2 as YSLEER, both from the germline V gene. Deletion took 4 bases off V and 5 bases off J, with a span of 21 bases between the germline ends. The CDR3 sequence holds 17 residues, the cysteine and phenylalanine included. CDR3 DNA is the only sequence kept; it has 51 bases, read in frame from the first base. This sample was included in a study of T cell repertoires in cytomegalovirus infection (dated by TCRdb to between 2018 and 2021). Turning to the overall study: Peptide stimulations targeted recently identified HLA-C-restricted CMV epitopes, whose presentation resists viral immunomodulation, together with well-studied HLA-B-restricted epitopes. The HLA type of each donor mattered for the analysis, because public TCR beta signatures pointed to carriage of CMV infection along with the matching HLA type.

Sequencing relied on an Illumina HiSeq 1500. TCRdb took the public reads, trimmed them with fastp at Q25, ran MiXCR for clone calling and kept in-frame beta chains. Each CDR3 protein appears once, grouped with its most common genes and DNA. This sample gives around 770,000 distinct CDR3 sequences in total; 25% to 30% of them show up just once. Roughly 13% of the sample goes to the ten largest clones. Overall results and qualifications from the work: Carriers of CMV infection plus the relevant HLA type were discriminated by the cumulative frequency of public TCR beta family members in the study cohort and in an independent approximately 360-donor cohort. In the ex vivo response, HLA-C-restricted CMV-specific TCR beta clonotypes were dominant, and in two of eight donors the single most frequent clonotype came from this HLA-C-restricted group.

This receptor was taken from a human donor in good health (CMV status not recorded). Some clones in this sample may be carry-over from other donors' samples. The sequence links TRBV4-3 to TRBJ1-5; the D gene is not confidently resolved. This specimen consisted of cultured CD8+ T cells from PBMCs, obtained from culture after CMV antigen stimulation. The CDR3 in this case is CASSPESPFGLDQPQHF. Here is the DNA: TGCGCCAGCAGCCCCGAGAGTCCGTTTGGGTTGGATCAGCCCCAGCATTTT.